This TCR beta chain came from a study of shared clonotypes between healthy human individuals. Repertoires were generated with immunoSEQ multiplex PCR, while TCRdb's copy carries only in-frame clones and drops some. The data hold around 650,000 clones, with around 96% observed a single time. Naive CD8 isolation took CD45RO-negative cells positively selected for CCR7 and excluded terminally differentiated effector memory CD45RA+ cells. The J segment lost 7 bases and the V segment lost 3 bases, leaving 9 bases of the junction unmatched. Germline loops: CDR1 SGHVS, CDR2 FQNEAQ. The CDR3 contains 15 residues.

The specimen was naive CD8+ T cells sorted from blood. This TCR came from a woman under 40 in good health. V is TRBV7-8 and J is TRBJ1-2; 9 bases line up with TRBD1. The CDR3 region is CASSFDEQGAGGYTF. The CDR3 DNA reads as TGTGCCAGCAGCTTTGACGAACAGGGGGCGGGTGGCTACACCTTC.